These T cell receptor beta chains were read from a single sample in a study of blood T cell repertoires in COVID-19. Method: immunoSEQ multiplex PCR; TCRdb's copy keeps in-frame clones and lacks some. The sample records approximately 28,000 clones, around 67% being singletons. The sequenced sample was peripheral blood. The source is a man aged 60 to 75 with active or convalescent COVID-19. Both conserved end residues are part of each CDR3. A D gene is named only where the DNA matches it firmly. Where a row states a size, it is once, few, many or the class of an expanded clone; other rows omit it.

V,size,J,D,CDR3,DNA
TRBV18,-,TRBJ2-1,TRBD1,CASSPDRGNYNEQFF,TGTGCCAGCTCACCAGACAGGGGCAACTACAATGAGCAGTTCTTC
TRBV28,-,TRBJ1-4,TRBD1,CASSLPGQGGEKLFF,TGTGCCAGCAGCCTACCCGGACAGGGAGGTGAAAAACTGTTTTTT
TRBV3-1/TRBV3-2,-,TRBJ2-2,-,CASSQSVNTGELFF,TGTGCCAGCAGCCAATCAGTTAACACCGGGGAGCTGTTTTTT
TRBV28,-,TRBJ1-2,TRBD1,CASRPGQGASGYTF,TGTGCCAGCAGACCGGGACAGGGGGCGTCTGGCTACACCTTC
TRBV15,few,TRBJ2-2,-,CATSRLRAENAGELFF,TGTGCCACCAGCCGTCTCCGAGCGGAGAACGCCGGGGAGCTGTTTTTT
TRBV11-3,medium-sized,TRBJ1-1,-,CASTGSGTEAFF,TGTGCCAGCACCGGTTCTGGCACTGAAGCTTTCTTT
TRBV21-1,-,TRBJ2-1,-,CASSKRPSGGNNEQFF,TGTGCCAGCAGCAAAAGGCCTAGCGGGGGTAACAATGAGCAGTTCTTC
TRBV7-7,-,TRBJ1-4,-,CASSALGGAYEKLFF,TGTGCTAGCAGCGCCCTAGGAGGGGCTTATGAAAAACTGTTTTTT
TRBV10-3,-,TRBJ1-5,-,CAISDQGTGNQPQHF,TGTGCCATCAGTGATCAAGGGACTGGCAATCAGCCCCAGCATTTT
TRBV6-5,-,TRBJ1-2,-,CASSPLRVANYGYTF,TGTGCCAGCAGTCCCCTCCGGGTAGCTAACTATGGCTACACCTTC
TRBV5-5,-,TRBJ1-1,-,CASSYDRFNTEAFF,TGTGCCAGCAGCTACGACAGATTTAACACTGAAGCTTTCTTT
TRBV11-2,-,TRBJ2-1,-,CASSLVPIRGGSRNEQFF,TGTGCCAGCAGCTTAGTCCCCATTCGAGGGGGATCTAGGAATGAGCAGTTCTTC
TRBV2,-,TRBJ2-7,-,CASSGAGWSGEQYF,TGTGCCAGCAGTGGGGCAGGGTGGTCTGGCGAGCAGTACTTC
TRBV30,-,TRBJ2-7,TRBD2,CAWAEIAGTYEQYF,TGTGCCTGGGCCGAAATAGCGGGAACCTACGAGCAGTACTTC
TRBV2,-,TRBJ1-1,-,CASSLGPGGNTEAFF,TGTGCCAGCAGTCTAGGGCCGGGAGGGAACACTGAAGCTTTCTTT
TRBV9,-,TRBJ2-2,-,CASSVGGVGELFF,TGTGCCAGCAGCGTAGGGGGAGTCGGGGAGCTGTTTTTT
TRBV5-1,-,TRBJ2-3,-,CASSLARDTDTQYF,TGCGCCAGCAGCTTAGCCAGGGACACAGATACGCAGTATTTT
TRBV3-1/TRBV3-2,-,TRBJ2-3,TRBD2,CASSQDRPRGGATDTQYF,TGTGCCAGCAGCCAAGATCGTCCTCGCGGGGGGGCGACAGATACGCAGTATTTT
TRBV14,-,TRBJ1-4,TRBD1,CASSLQGAGEKLFF,TGTGCCAGCAGCCTACAGGGGGCGGGTGAAAAACTGTTTTTT
TRBV12-3/TRBV12-4,few,TRBJ2-7,-,CASSLNPYEQYF,TGTGCCAGCAGCCTAAACCCCTACGAGCAGTACTTC
TRBV5-1,once,TRBJ2-2,TRBD1,CASSDRGSNTGELFF,TGCGCCAGCAGCGACAGGGGATCAAACACCGGGGAGCTGTTTTTT
TRBV9,once,TRBJ2-1,-,CASSLGSSYNEQFF,TGTGCCAGCAGCCTGGGGAGCTCCTACAATGAGCAGTTCTTC
TRBV5-1,-,TRBJ2-7,TRBD1,CASSSTGTGGNGREQYF,TGCGCCAGCAGCTCCACCGGGACAGGGGGCAATGGGCGCGAGCAGTACTTC
TRBV27,-,TRBJ1-5,TRBD1,CASSLGTGWAGQPQHF,TGTGCCAGCAGTCTCGGGACAGGGTGGGCCGGTCAGCCCCAGCATTTT
TRBV7-9,-,TRBJ1-6,TRBD1,CASSRGQSSYNSPLHF,TGTGCCAGCAGCCGGGGACAGAGCTCCTATAATTCACCCCTCCACTTT
TRBV6-1,-,TRBJ1-1,-,CASSEDWNTEAFF,TGTGCCAGCAGTGAAGACTGGAACACTGAAGCTTTCTTT
TRBV25-1,-,TRBJ2-1,TRBD1,CASSQLDRGSYNEQFF,TGTGCCAGCAGTCAACTCGACAGGGGGTCCTACAATGAGCAGTTCTTC
TRBV7-2,-,TRBJ2-3,TRBD2,CASTPRLAYGTDTQYF,TGTGCCAGCACCCCTCGACTAGCGTATGGCACAGATACGCAGTATTTT
TRBV9,-,TRBJ1-1,-,CASSAGVFPDQAFKAFF,TGTGCCAGCAGCGCAGGGGTTTTTCCGGATCAGGCGTTCAAAGCTTTCTTT
TRBV7-9,-,TRBJ2-7,TRBD1,CASSLTGGDSLYEQYF,TGTGCCAGCAGCTTGACAGGGGGCGATTCTCTATACGAGCAGTACTTC
TRBV11-3,-,TRBJ2-7,TRBD2,CASSHGTSGAGEQYF,TGTGCCAGCAGCCACGGGACTAGCGGCGCTGGAGAGCAGTACTTC
TRBV5-4,-,TRBJ2-5,TRBD2,CASSRGGQETQYF,TGTGCCAGCTCGCGGGGGGGCCAAGAGACCCAGTACTTC
TRBV5-6,-,TRBJ1-1,-,CASSQGLMTGRNTEAFF,TGTGCCAGCAGTCAGGGACTCATGACGGGAAGAAACACTGAAGCTTTCTTT
TRBV7-6,-,TRBJ1-5,TRBD1,CASSFGDRGNQPQHF,TGTGCCAGCAGCTTTGGGGACAGGGGCAATCAGCCCCAGCATTTT
TRBV29-1,-,TRBJ1-1,-,CSVDQGTEAFF,TGCAGCGTTGACCAGGGGACTGAAGCTTTCTTT
TRBV12-2,-,TRBJ2-7,-,CASRFPDRGHFAEQYF,TGTGCAAGTCGCTTCCCAGACAGGGGGCACTTTGCCGAGCAGTACTTC
TRBV30,-,TRBJ1-2,-,CAWNRAQGYTF,TGTGCCTGGAACAGGGCGCAGGGCTACACCTTC